This passage covers 22 T cell receptor beta chains from one sample sequenced in a study of CD8 T cells in Susac syndrome. With random hexamers, 0.5 to 1 ug RNA was reverse transcribed. Using its own MiXCR run on the immunoSEQ multiplex PCR reads, TCRdb lists one record per CDR3 protein. The sample holds a few hundred thousand distinct CDR3 sequences, approximately 85% seen once. The sequencing sample was made of CD8+ T cells from PBMCs. The receptors were gathered from a human donor with multiple sclerosis.

This clonotype appeared once. The chain carries TRBV28 and TRBJ1-5, with unresolved D. The germline CDR1 and CDR2 sequences are MDHEN and SYDVKM. CDR3 size: 14 residues. V dropped 6 bases and J dropped 5 bases, with 14 bases sitting between them. In DNA form, the CDR3 reads TGTGCCAGCAGGGACGGGTGGGATCATCAGCCCCAGCATTTT. It specifies CASRDGWDHQPQHF. Looking up the rest from reference TRBV28 and TRBJ1-5 gives the full variable domain: DVKVTQSSRYLVKRTGEKVFLECVQDMDHENMFWYRQDPGLGLRLIYFSYDVKMKEKGDIPEGYSVSREKKERFSLILESASTNQTSMYLCASRDGWDHQPQHFGDGTRLSIL.

V gene TRBV9 combines with J gene TRBJ2-1, with 9 nucleotides matching TRBD2. With V trimmed by 6 bases and J by 4 bases, 11 bases remained unmatched. This CDR3 has 16 residues. Germline CDR1 SGDLS, CDR2 YYNGEE. As DNA, the CDR3 is TGTGCCAGCACCCCCCCCGCTAGCGGGATATACAATGAGCAGTTCTTC. Its protein is CASTPPASGIYNEQFF.

This chain links TRBV6-5 with TRBJ2-5; weak D call: TRBD1 (5 bases). Between the trimmed V and J ends, which lost 4 bases and 4 bases, there was a span of 16 bases. The germline V gene encodes CDR1 MNHEY and CDR2 SVGAGI. The CDR3 has 15 residues. CDR3 sequence reads: CASSLQDHSRETQYF. The CDR3 DNA reads as TGTGCCAGCAGTTTACAGGATCATTCCCGAGAGACCCAGTACTTC.

V and J are TRBV28 and TRBJ1-1; D may be TRBD1 (6 bases). Germline loops: CDR1 MDHEN, CDR2 SYDVKM. V gave up 3 bases and J gave up 5 bases, with 22 bases separating them. The length of the CDR3 is 17 residues. In nucleotides, the CDR3 is TGTGCCAGCAGTTTTAGGGGTTTCAGGGGATCGTGGACTGAAGCTTTCTTT. It is translated as CASSFRGFRGSWTEAFF.

This chain connects TRBV6-6 to TRBJ2-7, with 11 bases identical to TRBD2. The CDR3 sequence is 14 residues long. J gave up 5 bases and V 6 bases, and 6 bases lay outside the gene matches. The germline V gene has CDR1 MNHNY and CDR2 SVGAGI (reference sequence). CDR3 amino acids: CASSLTSGIHEQYF. The CDR3 nucleotides are TGTGCCAGCAGCCTGACTAGCGGGATCCACGAGCAGTACTTC.

V is TRBV6-2 or TRBV6-3 and J is TRBJ2-1; weak D call: TRBD1 (5 bases). Germline loops: CDR1 MNHEY, CDR2 SVGEGT. The CDR3 loop spans 16 amino acids. V lost 2 bases and J lost 4, with 15 bases in between. The CDR3 here is CASSYIPGRQYNEQFF. The CDR3 coding sequence is TGTGCCAGCAGTTACATCCCTGGGCGACAGTACAATGAGCAGTTCTTC.

The rearrangement joins TRBV27 to TRBJ2-7; 7 nucleotides agree with TRBD2. CDR1 and CDR2 from the germline V gene are MNHEY and SMNVEV (reference sequence). This CDR3 has 16 residues. J gave up 2 bases and V 3 bases, and 10 bases lay outside the gene matches. CDR3 loop: CASSLGGVVGPYEQYF. The CDR3 region has the DNA TGTGCCAGCAGTTTGGGAGGGGTAGTGGGGCCCTACGAGCAGTACTTC.

Only one count was recorded for this clonotype. The chain employs TRBV7-6 and TRBJ2-2; 7 positions match TRBD1. The CDR3 has 16 amino acids. Germline values: CDR1 SGHVS, CDR2 FNYEAQ. The V segment lost 8 bases and the J segment 0 bases; nucleotides outside the gene matches: 9. CDR3 bases: TGTGCCAGCGCATCACGGGACAGCGCGAACACCGGGGAGCTGTTTTTT. Translation: CASASRDSANTGELFF.

As regards this clonotype: Relative to the germline gene, one junction end is altered; a read error may explain this. The V call is TRBV2, the J call TRBJ2-1, with no clear D. CDR1 is SNHLY, CDR2 FYNNEI, per germline. The CDR3 contains 16 residues. CDR3 sequence: CASNEDLGSWYNEQFF. Here the CDR3 DNA reads TGTGCCAGCAATGAAGACCTCGGAAGTTGGTACAATGAGCAGTTCTTC.

The table lists this clonotype with a count of one. CDR3 loop: CASSQESGLGNQPQHF. The CDR3, as DNA: TGCGCCAGCAGCCAGGAGTCAGGGCTCGGCAATCAGCCCCAGCATTTT. The gene calls are TRBV4-3 and TRBJ1-5; D is perhaps TRBD1 (5 bases). Germline V lookup: CDR1 LGHNA, CDR2 YSLEER. The length of the CDR3 is 16 residues. V lost 3 bases, J lost 2 bases, and 14 bases lay in between.

In its sample, this clonotype was seen a few times. This chain uses TRBV5-6 with TRBJ2-5; D unresolved. The V end was cut by 0 bases, the J end by 4 bases, with 4 bases between. This CDR3 region has 12 residues. Germline-derived CDR1 and CDR2 are SGHDT and YYEEEE. This CDR3 is CASSLAVETQYF. The CDR3 nucleotides are TGTGCCAGCAGCTTGGCGGTAGAGACCCAGTACTTC. Filled out from reference TRBV5-6 and TRBJ2-5, the complete variable domain reads DAGVTQSPTHLIKTRGQQVTLRCSPKSGHDTVSWYQQALGQGPQFIFQYYEEEERQRGNFPDRFSGHQFPNYSSELNVNALLLGDSALYLCASSLAVETQYFGPGTRLLVL.

This chain joins TRBV29-1 and TRBJ1-2; D not certain. V was clipped by 0 bases and J by 4 bases, with 9 bases between them. CDR3 length equals 13 residues. Germline lookup yields CDR1 SQVTM and CDR2 ANQGSEA. CDR3 DNA sequence: TGCAGCGTTGAAGAGGGTCTAAGCTATGGCTACACCTTC. This gives the protein CSVEEGLSYGYTF.

The V gene is TRBV24-1, the J gene TRBJ2-1; 7 nucleotides match TRBD1. The CDR3 consists of 14 residues. In germline, CDR1 is KGHDR, CDR2 SFDVKD. Unmatched junction bases numbered 3, after V lost 6 bases and J lost 2 bases. CDR3 DNA sequence: TGTGCCACCAGTCACAGGGGCCCCTACAATGAGCAGTTCTTC. Translating gives CATSHRGPYNEQFF.

This sequence joins TRBV27 and TRBJ1-4; TRBD1 aligns across 8 bases. Trimming at V came to 0 bases and at J to 7 bases, leaving 1 base not matched to a gene. The CDR3 length is 14 residues. In germline, CDR1 is MNHEY, CDR2 SMNVEV (reference sequence). The CDR3 coding sequence is TGTGCCAGCAGTTTATCCGGGACAGGTGAAAAACTGTTTTTT. Residues: CASSLSGTGEKLFF.

This clonotype came up once. The V gene is TRBV7-9, the J gene TRBJ1-3, with D possibly matching TRBD1 (5 bases). Deletions cut 6 bases from V and 0 bases from J, with 9 bases between. This CDR3 region has 14 residues. Germline CDR1 SEHNR, CDR2 FQNEAQ (reference sequence). As DNA, the CDR3 is TGTGCCAGCAGACAAGGGGACTCTGGAAACACCATATATTTT. This codes for CASRQGDSGNTIYF.

The chain employs TRBV4-3 and TRBJ2-1, with 11 nucleotides matching TRBD2. Germline loops: CDR1 LGHNA, CDR2 YSLEER. After removal of 0 bases from V and 4 bases from J, the junction contained 5 bases not matched to a gene. This CDR3 spans 17 amino acids. CDR3 nucleotides: TGCGCCAGCAGCCAAGATACGGGACTAGCGGCTTACAATGAGCAGTTCTTC. This codes for CASSQDTGLAAYNEQFF.

V and J are TRBV28 and TRBJ2-5; no reliable D call. Deletions cut 5 bases from V and 1 base from J, with 11 bases between. The CDR3 sequence is 14 residues long. The V gene's germline CDR1 is MDHEN and CDR2 SYDVKM. CDR3 amino acids: CASSRWTTQETQYF. CDR3 nucleotide sequence: TGTGCCAGCAGTCGCTGGACGACCCAAGAGACCCAGTACTTC.

This clonotype was recorded once. The chain uses TRBV4-3 and TRBJ2-7; 11 positions agree with TRBD2. This CDR3 has 15 residues. Germline lookup yields CDR1 LGHNA and CDR2 YSLEER. With V trimmed by 2 bases and J by 4 bases, 4 bases remained unmatched. In nucleotides, the CDR3 is TGCGCCAGCAGCCAAACTAGCGGGAGTTGGTACGAGCAGTACTTC. It yields the protein CASSQTSGSWYEQYF.

The V call is TRBV27, the J call TRBJ1-5, with TRBD1 identical over 10 bases. The CDR3 has 16 amino acids. The germline V gene has CDR1 MNHEY and CDR2 SMNVEV (reference sequence). V lost 7 bases, J lost 0 bases, and 6 bases stayed unmatched. CDR3 sequence (DNA): TGTGCCAGCACTACAGGGACAGGGGATAGCAATCAGCCCCAGCATTTT. Encoded protein: CASTTGTGDSNQPQHF.

The chain employs TRBV12-3 or TRBV12-4 and TRBJ2-7; weak D call: TRBD1 (6 bases). The V end was cut by 3 bases, the J end by 3 bases, with 9 bases between. This CDR3 is built from 13 residues. In DNA form, the CDR3 reads TGTGCCAGCAGTTTCCTAGGGGGCTACGAGCAGTACTTC. It encodes CASSFLGGYEQYF.

This chain joins TRBV2 and TRBJ2-1, with D hard to call. Per the germline V gene, CDR1 is SNHLY and CDR2 is FYNNEI. V lost 5 bases and J 8 bases, leaving 10 bases between the germline ends. The CDR3 extends over 12 amino acids. CDR3 in amino acids: CASSLKRDEQFF. CDR3 DNA: TGTGCCAGCAGTCTAAAAAGGGATGAGCAGTTCTTC.

The V call is TRBV12-3 or TRBV12-4, the J call TRBJ2-1; 8 nucleotides agree with TRBD2. The V segment lost 6 bases and the J segment 6 bases; nucleotides outside the gene matches: 7. There are 14 residues in the CDR3. The CDR3 protein is CASSSGLALNEQFF. In DNA, the CDR3 is TGTGCCAGCAGCTCCGGACTAGCACTCAATGAGCAGTTCTTC.